The entry below describes one T cell receptor beta chain. The target of this receptor is not known. The sample holds no much larger clone one base away, and base qualities are not on file. The donors belonged to the validation cohort of over a hundred subjects, which was separate from the approximately 610-subject first cohort. Library preparation used the immunoSEQ multiplex PCR assay. Turning to the authors' computational methods: A statistical classification framework was developed to diagnose cytomegalovirus status using the catalog of TCR beta chain sequences. TCRdb carries this immuneACCESS record with in-frame sequences only. Its versions omit some clonotypes, under half of them owing to an unresolved V gene in the studies checked, with the rest unexplained. Clone size and the V and J calls come from that table; the DNA yielded D and trimming. The sample includes tens of thousands of clones, with about 85% observed a single time. The top ten hold approximately 3% of the sample.

The entry originates in a study of cytomegalovirus exposure and HLA in healthy donors (dated by TCRdb to about 2017). In the study overall: According to a later analysis, one platform produced both the roughly 120 validation repertoires and the roughly 650 repertoires of the first cohort. The study aimed to test whether signatures of past pathogen exposure could be identified by cataloging public T cell receptors. In addition to the first cohort of around 670 subjects, a separate validation cohort of about 120 different subjects was used. The study combined high-throughput TCR immunosequencing, statistical association of individual TCRs with disease status, and machine learning to predict cytomegalovirus infection status.

CDR1 and CDR2, per the germline V gene, are MGHRA and YSYEKL. The trim is 2 bases for V and 6 bases for J, with a gap of 23 bases between the germline ends. Spanning cysteine to phenylalanine, the CDR3 consists of 17 amino acids. The DNA shown is the 51-base CDR3, in frame from base 1. What the research found in general, with its limitations: The validation cohort had no HLA typing available for a later analysis, so co-occurrence within that cohort was assessed over all 130 or so repertoires. Across donors, most TCR sequences were observed very rarely, whereas some public TCRs were present in many individuals. The classifier was reported to diagnose cytomegalovirus status with high specificity and sensitivity in both the original and validation cohorts. According to the authors, the approach could potentially be generalized to other disease states and immunological phenotypes. Subsequent analysis determined that TCRs grouped into clusters in the first cohort also showed a tendency toward co-occurrence across the 90 to 150 validation repertoires, and about 93% of cluster scores exceeded 0. A few of the identified cytomegalovirus-associated TCR beta chains were confirmed in vitro to be specific for cytomegalovirus antigens. In the study, approximately 160 TCR beta chains were listed as associated with cytomegalovirus.

The clonotype originates from a man in his thirties or forties in good health and CMV-seronegative. Material for sequencing was PBMCs. The V gene is TRBV4-1 and the J gene is TRBJ2-7, with TRBD2 as a weak D call on 6 bases. For the CDR3, the sequence is CASSQIGRGGAGSEQYF. The DNA sequence follows: TGCGCCAGCAGCCAAATAGGTAGAGGAGGGGCGGGGTCCGAGCAGTACTTC.